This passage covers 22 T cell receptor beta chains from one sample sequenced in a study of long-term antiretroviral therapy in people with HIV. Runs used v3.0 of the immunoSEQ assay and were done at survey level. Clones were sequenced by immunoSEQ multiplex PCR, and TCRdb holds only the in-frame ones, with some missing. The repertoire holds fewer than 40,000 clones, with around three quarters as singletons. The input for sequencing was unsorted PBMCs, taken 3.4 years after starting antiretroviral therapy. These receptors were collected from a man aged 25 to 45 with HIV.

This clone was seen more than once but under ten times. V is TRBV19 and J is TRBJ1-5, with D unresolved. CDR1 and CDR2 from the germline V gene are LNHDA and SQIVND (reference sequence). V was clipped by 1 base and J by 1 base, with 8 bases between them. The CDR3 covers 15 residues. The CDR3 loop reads CASSIADGSNQPQHF. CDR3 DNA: TGTGCCAGTAGTATAGCGGATGGGAGCAATCAGCCCCAGCATTTT.

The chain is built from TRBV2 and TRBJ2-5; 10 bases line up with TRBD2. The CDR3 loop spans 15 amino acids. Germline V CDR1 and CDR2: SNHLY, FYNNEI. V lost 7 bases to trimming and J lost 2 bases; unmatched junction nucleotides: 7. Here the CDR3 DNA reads TGTGCCAGCATGAATAGCGGGGGGATACAAGAGACCCAGTACTTC. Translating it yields CASMNSGGIQETQYF. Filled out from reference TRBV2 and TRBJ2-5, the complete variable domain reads EPEVTQTPSHQVTQMGQEVILRCVPISNHLYFYWYRQILGQKVEFLVSFYNNEISEKSEIFDDQFSVERPDGSNFTLKIRSTKLEDSAMYFCASMNSGGIQETQYFGPGTRLLVL.

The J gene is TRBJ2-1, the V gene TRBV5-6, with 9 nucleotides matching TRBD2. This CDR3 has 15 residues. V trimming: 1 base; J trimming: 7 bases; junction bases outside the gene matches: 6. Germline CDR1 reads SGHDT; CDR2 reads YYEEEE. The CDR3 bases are TGTGCCAGCAGCTTGTTCGCGGGAGGGTCTAATGAGCAGTTCTTC. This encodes CASSLFAGGSNEQFF.

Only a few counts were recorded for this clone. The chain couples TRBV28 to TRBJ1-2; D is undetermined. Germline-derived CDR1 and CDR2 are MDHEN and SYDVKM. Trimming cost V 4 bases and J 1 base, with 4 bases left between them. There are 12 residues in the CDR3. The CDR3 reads CASSSRNYGYTF. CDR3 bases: TGTGCCAGCAGTTCCCGTAACTATGGCTACACCTTC.

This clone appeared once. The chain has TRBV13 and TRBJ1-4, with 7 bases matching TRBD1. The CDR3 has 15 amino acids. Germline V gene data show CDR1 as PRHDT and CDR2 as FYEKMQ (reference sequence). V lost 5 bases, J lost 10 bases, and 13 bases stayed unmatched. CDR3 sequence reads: CASSVTGQREGKLFF. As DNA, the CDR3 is TGTGCCAGCAGCGTAACGGGACAGCGGGAGGGAAAACTGTTTTTT.

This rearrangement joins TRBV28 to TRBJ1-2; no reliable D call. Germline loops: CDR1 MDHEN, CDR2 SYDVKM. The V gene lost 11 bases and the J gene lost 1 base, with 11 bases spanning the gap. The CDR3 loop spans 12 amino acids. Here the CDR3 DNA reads TGTGCCGCCTCCGATATTAACTATGGCTACACCTTC. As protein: CAASDINYGYTF.

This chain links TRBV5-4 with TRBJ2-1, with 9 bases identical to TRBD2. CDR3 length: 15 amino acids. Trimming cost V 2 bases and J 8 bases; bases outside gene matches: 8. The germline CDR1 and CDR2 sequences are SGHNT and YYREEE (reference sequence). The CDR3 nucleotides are TGTGCCAGCAGCTTTAGCGGGAGCGGGGCGGATGAGCAGTTCTTC. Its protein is CASSFSGSGADEQFF.

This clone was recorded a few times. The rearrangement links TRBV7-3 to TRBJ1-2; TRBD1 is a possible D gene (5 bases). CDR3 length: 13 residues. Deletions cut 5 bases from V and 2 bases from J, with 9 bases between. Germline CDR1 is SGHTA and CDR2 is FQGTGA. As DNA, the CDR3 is TGTGCCAGCAGCCAAGACAGAAACTATGGCTACACCTTC. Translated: CASSQDRNYGYTF.

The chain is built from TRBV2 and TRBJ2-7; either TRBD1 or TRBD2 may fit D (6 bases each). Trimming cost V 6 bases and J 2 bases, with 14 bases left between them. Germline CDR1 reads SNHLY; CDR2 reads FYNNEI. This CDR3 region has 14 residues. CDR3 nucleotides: TGTGCCAGCAGCGATAGGGGGGAGGCCTACGAGCAGTACTTC. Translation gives CASSDRGEAYEQYF.

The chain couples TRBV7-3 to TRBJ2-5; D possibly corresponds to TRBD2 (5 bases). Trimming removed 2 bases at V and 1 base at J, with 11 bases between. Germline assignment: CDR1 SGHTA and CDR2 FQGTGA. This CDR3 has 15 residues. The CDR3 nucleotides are TGTGCCAGCAGCTTAGCGGGTCAAGTCCAAGAGACCCAGTACTTC. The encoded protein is CASSLAGQVQETQYF.

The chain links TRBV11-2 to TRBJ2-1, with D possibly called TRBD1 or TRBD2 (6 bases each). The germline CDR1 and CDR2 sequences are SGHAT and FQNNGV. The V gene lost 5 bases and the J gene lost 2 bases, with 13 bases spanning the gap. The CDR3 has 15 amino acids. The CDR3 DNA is TGTGCCAGCAGCCTGAGGGGGGTTCCCTACAATGAGCAGTTCTTC. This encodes CASSLRGVPYNEQFF.

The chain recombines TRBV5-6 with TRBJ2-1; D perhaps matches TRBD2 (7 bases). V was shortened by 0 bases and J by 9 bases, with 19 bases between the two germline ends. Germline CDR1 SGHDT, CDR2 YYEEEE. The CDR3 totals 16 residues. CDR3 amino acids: CASSLGGGGTLGEQFF. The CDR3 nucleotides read TGTGCCAGCAGCTTGGGCGGGGGCGGAACTCTAGGTGAGCAGTTCTTC.

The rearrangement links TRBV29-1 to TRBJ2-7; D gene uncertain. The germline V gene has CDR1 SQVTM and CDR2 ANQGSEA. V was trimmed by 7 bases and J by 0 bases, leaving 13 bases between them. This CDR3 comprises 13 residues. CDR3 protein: CSARTESSYEQYF. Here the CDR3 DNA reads TGCAGCGCCAGGACGGAGTCCTCCTACGAGCAGTACTTC.

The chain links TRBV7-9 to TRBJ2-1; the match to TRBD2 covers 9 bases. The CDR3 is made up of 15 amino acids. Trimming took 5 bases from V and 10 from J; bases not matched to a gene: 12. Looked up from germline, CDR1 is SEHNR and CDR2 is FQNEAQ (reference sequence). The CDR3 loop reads CASSPHNSGSSEQFF. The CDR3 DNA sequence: TGTGCCAGCAGCCCCCATAATAGCGGGAGCTCCGAGCAGTTCTTC.

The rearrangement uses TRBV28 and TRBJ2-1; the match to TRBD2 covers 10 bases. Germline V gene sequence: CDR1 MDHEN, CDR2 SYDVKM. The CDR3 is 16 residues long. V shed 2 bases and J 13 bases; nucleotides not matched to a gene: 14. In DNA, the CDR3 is TGTGCCAGCAGTTTACGCACTAGCGGGACTCTAAAACATCAGTTCTTC. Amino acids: CASSLRTSGTLKHQFF.

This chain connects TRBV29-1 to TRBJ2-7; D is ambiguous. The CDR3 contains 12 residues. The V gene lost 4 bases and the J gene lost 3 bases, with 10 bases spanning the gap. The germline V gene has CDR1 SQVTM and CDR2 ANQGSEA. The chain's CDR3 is CSVGTQIYEQYF. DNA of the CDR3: TGCAGCGTTGGGACGCAGATCTACGAGCAGTACTTC.

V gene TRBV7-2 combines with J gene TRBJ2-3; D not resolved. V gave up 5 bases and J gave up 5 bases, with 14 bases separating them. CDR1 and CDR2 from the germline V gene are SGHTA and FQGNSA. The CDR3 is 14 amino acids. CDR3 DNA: TGTGCCAGCAGCCTTCTTCAAGGGCTAGATACGCAGTATTTT. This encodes CASSLLQGLDTQYF.

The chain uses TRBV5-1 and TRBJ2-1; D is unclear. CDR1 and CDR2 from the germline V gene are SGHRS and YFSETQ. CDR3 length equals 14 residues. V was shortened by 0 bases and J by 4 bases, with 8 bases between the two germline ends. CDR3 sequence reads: CASSLGAGYNEQFF. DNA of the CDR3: TGCGCCAGCAGCTTGGGGGCAGGATACAATGAGCAGTTCTTC.

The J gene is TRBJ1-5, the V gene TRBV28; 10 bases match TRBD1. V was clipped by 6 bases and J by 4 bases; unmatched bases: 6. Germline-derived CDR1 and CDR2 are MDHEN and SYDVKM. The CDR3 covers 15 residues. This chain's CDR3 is CASSRDRGWNQPQHF. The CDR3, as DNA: TGTGCCAGCAGCAGGGACAGGGGTTGGAATCAGCCCCAGCATTTT.

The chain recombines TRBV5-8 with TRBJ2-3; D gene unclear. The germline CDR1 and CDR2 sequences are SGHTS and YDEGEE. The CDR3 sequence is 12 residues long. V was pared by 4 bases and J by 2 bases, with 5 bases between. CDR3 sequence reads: CASSSTTDTQYF. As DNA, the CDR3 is TGTGCCAGCAGCAGCACCACAGATACGCAGTATTTT. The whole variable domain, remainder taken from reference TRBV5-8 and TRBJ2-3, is EAGVTQSPTHLIKTRGQQATLRCSPISGHTSVYWYQQALGLGLQFLLWYDEGEERNRGNFPPRFSGRQFPNYSSELNVNALELEDSALYLCASSSTTDTQYFGPGTRLTVL.

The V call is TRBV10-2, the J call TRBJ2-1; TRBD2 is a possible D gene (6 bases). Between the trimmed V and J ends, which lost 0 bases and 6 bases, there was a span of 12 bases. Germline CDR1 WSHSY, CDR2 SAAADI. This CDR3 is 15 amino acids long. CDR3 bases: TGCGCCAGCAGTGAGTCGGGACTCGGGAGCAATGAGCAGTTCTTC. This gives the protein CASSESGLGSNEQFF.

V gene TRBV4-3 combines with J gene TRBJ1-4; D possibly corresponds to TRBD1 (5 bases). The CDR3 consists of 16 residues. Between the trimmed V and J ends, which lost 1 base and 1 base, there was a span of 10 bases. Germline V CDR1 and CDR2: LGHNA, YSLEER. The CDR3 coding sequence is TGCGCCAGCAGCCAAGTTCTGCAGGGAACTAATGAAAAACTGTTTTTT. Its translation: CASSQVLQGTNEKLFF.